The clone carrying this T cell receptor (beta chain) is a singleton in its sample. The data were obtained in a study of blood T cell repertoires in COVID-19. Turning to the study itself: COVID-19 samples from acute and convalescent phases originated in the United States, Italy and Spain. From T cells, B-cell-depleted T cells, or PBMCs came the material, which was cDNA or gDNA.

Original processing methods: Scientists estimated how many nucleated cells there were by amplifying reference gene primers. Method: immunoSEQ multiplex PCR; TCRdb's copy keeps in-frame clones and lacks some. D and trimming were read from the DNA, whereas the V and J calls and clone size are those reported in that table. The sample records 140,000 to 150,000 clones, roughly 90% being singletons. The sequenced sample was peripheral blood. The TCR comes from a human donor in a cohort sampled during active COVID-19.

This CDR3 reads CASSLGVSGDNEQFF. For the CDR3, the DNA is TGCGCCAGCAGCTTGGGTGTTAGCGGGGACAATGAGCAGTTCTTC. This chain uses TRBV5-1 with TRBJ2-1, with 8 bases identical to TRBD2. The CDR3 totals 15 residues. Losses at the gene ends were 0 bases for V and 5 bases for J; bases not matched to a gene: 4. CDR1 and CDR2 from the germline V gene are SGHRS and YFSETQ. The full variable domain, with the rest looked up from reference TRBV5-1 and TRBJ2-1, is KAGVTQTPRYLIKTRGQQVTLSCSPISGHRSVSWYQQTPGQGLQFLFEYFSETQRNKGNFPGRFSGRQFSNSRSEMNVSTLELGDSALYLCASSLGVSGDNEQFFGPGTRLTVL.